This TCR beta chain appears in the sequencing data of a study of CD8+ T cells in alopecia areata. Whole-study context: Tofacitinib administration to treated patients was oral, at 5 to 10 mg twice daily.

Germline assignment: CDR1 MNHEY and CDR2 SVGAGI. The V end was cut by 7 bases, the J end by 5 bases, with 5 bases between. There are 11 residues in the CDR3. Sampling of alopecia areata patients yielded lesional scalp punch biopsies as well as peripheral blood. Extracted RNA was reverse transcribed, and the resulting cDNA served as sequencing template. TCRdb keeps only in-frame clones here, not all; method: immunoSEQ multiplex PCR. The top ten hold 1% to 1.5% of the sample, which has about 97,000 clones, 41% seen once. The clonotype originates from a human donor with alopecia areata. The sequenced sample consisted of CD4+ T cells sorted from blood. V gene TRBV6-5 combines with J gene TRBJ2-2; a weak D match, TRBD2 (5 bases). CDR3 in amino acids: CASTGTGELFF. The DNA of the CDR3 is TGTGCCAGCACGGGGACCGGGGAGCTGTTTTTT.